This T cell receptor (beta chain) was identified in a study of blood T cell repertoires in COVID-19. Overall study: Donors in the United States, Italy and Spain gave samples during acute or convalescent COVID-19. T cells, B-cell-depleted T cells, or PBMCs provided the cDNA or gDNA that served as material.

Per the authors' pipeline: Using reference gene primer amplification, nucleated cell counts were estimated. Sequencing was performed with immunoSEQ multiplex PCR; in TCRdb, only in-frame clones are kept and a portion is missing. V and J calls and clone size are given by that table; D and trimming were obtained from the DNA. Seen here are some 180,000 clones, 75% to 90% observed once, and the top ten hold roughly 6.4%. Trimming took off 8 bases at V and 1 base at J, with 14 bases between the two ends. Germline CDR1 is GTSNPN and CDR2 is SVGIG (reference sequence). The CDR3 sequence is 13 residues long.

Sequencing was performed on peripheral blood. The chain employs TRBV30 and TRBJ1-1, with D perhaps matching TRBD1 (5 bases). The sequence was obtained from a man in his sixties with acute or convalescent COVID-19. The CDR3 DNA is TGTGCCGGAACCGGACAACCGAACACTGAAGCTTTCTTT. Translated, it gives CAGTGQPNTEAFF.